This TCR beta chain was identified during a study of blood T cell repertoires in COVID-19. Participants, about 18 to 95 years old, spanned more than 20 US areas. Two negative PCRs, clearance, or symptom resolution were required of recovered Cohort 3 donors. Methods used by the authors: Scientists estimated how many nucleated cells there were by amplifying reference gene primers. Sequencing was performed with immunoSEQ multiplex PCR; in TCRdb, only in-frame clones are kept and a portion is missing. The DNA gave D and trimming, while V, J and clone size come from that table. The sample carries about 330,000 clones, roughly 87% recorded once. The CDR3 length is 16 residues. From germline, CDR1 is LGHDT and CDR2 YNNKEL (reference sequence). With 0 bases removed from V and 0 bases from J, the gap between germline ends came to 11 bases.

The source of this sequence is a woman aged 30 to 39 who had recovered from COVID-19. Sequencing was done on a sample of PBMCs or T cells enriched from blood (not recorded which). V gene TRBV3-1 (or the pseudogene TRBV3-2) combines with J gene TRBJ1-1; D unresolved. The DNA for the CDR3 is TGTGCCAGCAGCCAAGATCTCCCGGTGTTGAACACTGAAGCTTTCTTT. Encoded protein: CASSQDLPVLNTEAFF.